This passage covers 20 T cell receptor beta chains from one sample sequenced in a study of CD8 T cells in ankylosing spondylitis. TCRdb used MiXCR to reprocess the 5' RACE reads, holding one entry per CDR3 protein. The repertoire holds 150,000 or so distinct CDR3 sequences, with 9.5% to 13% as singletons. The sample consisted of blood, either unsorted or a sorted T cell fraction (not recorded which). The source of these receptors is a male donor with ankylosing spondylitis or in good health (not recorded which).

By share, this clonotype counts as large. The V and J genes are TRBV12-3 or TRBV12-4 and TRBJ2-3; 10 positions agree with TRBD2. The CDR3 is 15 residues long. Germline trimming cut 2 bases from V and 5 bases from J; bases unmatched to any gene: 4. The CDR3 DNA follows: TGTGCCAGCAGTTTACTAGCGGGAGTGAAAGATACGCAGTATTTT. Translation: CASSLLAGVKDTQYF.

A note on this clonotype: It may be a read error: a sequence one base away is much more abundant. This chain joins TRBV24-1 and TRBJ2-7, with D possibly being TRBD2 (5 bases). Germline lookup yields CDR1 KGHDR and CDR2 SFDVKD. The CDR3 covers 15 residues. CDR3 amino acids: CAASPGMEASYEQYF. The CDR3 DNA is TGTGCCGCCAGTCCGGGAATGGAAGCATCCTACGAGCAGTACTTC.

This clonotype appeared many times. The V gene is TRBV15, the J gene TRBJ2-1; 9 bases are shared with TRBD2. J lost 4 bases, V lost 5 bases, and 6 bases had no gene match. The CDR3 loop spans 15 amino acids. In germline, CDR1 is LNHNV, CDR2 YYDKDF (reference sequence). CDR3 region: CATSARGGRYNEQFF. The CDR3 bases are TGTGCCACCAGCGCGCGGGGGGGCCGGTACAATGAGCAGTTCTTC.

The table lists this clonotype with a few counts. V gene TRBV20-1 combines with J gene TRBJ2-3, with 12 bases matching TRBD2. CDR1 is DFQATT and CDR2 is SNEGSKA in the germline V gene (reference sequence). The CDR3 has 16 amino acids. Trimming took 2 bases from V and 8 from J; bases not matched to a gene: 11. The CDR3, as DNA: TGCAGTGCTAGACCTAGCGGACTAGCGGGAAGAGGTACGCAGTATTTT. It yields the protein CSARPSGLAGRGTQYF.

This clonotype was seen many times. The V call is TRBV29-1, the J call TRBJ1-5, with no clear D. The CDR3 length is 13 residues. Germline-derived CDR1 and CDR2 are SQVTM and ANQGSEA. Deletions cut 0 bases from V and 3 bases from J, with 6 bases between. The CDR3 DNA follows: TGCAGCGTTGAAGATCGACCCAATCAGCCCCAGCATTTT. It encodes CSVEDRPNQPQHF.

There are many counts of this clonotype. This sequence joins TRBV11-3 and TRBJ1-1, with D perhaps matching TRBD1 (5 bases). Germline loops: CDR1 SGHNT, CDR2 YENEEA. The CDR3 is 15 residues long. Trimming removed 1 base from V and 3 bases from J, with 12 bases in between. The CDR3 DNA reads as TGTGCCAGCAGCTTAGCGGGGACTGAGGACACTGAAGCTTTCTTT. Protein sequence: CASSLAGTEDTEAFF.

This clonotype was seen repeatedly, ten times or more. In DNA form, the CDR3 reads TGCGCCAGCAGCTCGGGACTAGCAGTAGCCGAGAAGCAGTTCTTC. Its translation is CASSSGLAVAEKQFF. The V and J genes are TRBV5-1 and TRBJ2-1, with 9 bases aligning to TRBD2. This CDR3 has 15 residues. With V trimmed by 3 bases and J by 11 bases, 12 bases remained unmatched. The V gene's germline CDR1 is SGHRS and CDR2 YFSETQ.

This clonotype has just a few counts. This sequence joins TRBV7-9 and TRBJ2-1; no reliable D call. CDR1 and CDR2 from the germline V gene are SEHNR and FQNEAQ (reference sequence). V was trimmed by 5 bases and J by 0 bases, leaving 14 bases between them. CDR3 length: 16 amino acids. This CDR3 is CASSKGAFSSYNEQFF. The CDR3 nucleotides read TGTGCCAGCAGCAAAGGAGCGTTTAGCTCCTACAATGAGCAGTTCTTC. Complete variable domain (other parts from reference TRBV7-9 and TRBJ2-1): DTGVSQNPRHKITKRGQNVTFRCDPISEHNRLYWYRQTLGQGPEFLTYFQNEAQLEKSRLLSDRFSAERPKGSFSTLEIQRTEQGDSAMYLCASSKGAFSSYNEQFFGPGTRLTVL.

This clonotype was seen ten or more times. The rearrangement uses TRBV7-2 and TRBJ2-3, with 7 bases fitting TRBD2. CDR1 SGHTA and CDR2 FQGNSA come from the germline V gene. The CDR3 extends over 15 amino acids. V lost 4 bases, J lost 3 bases, and 7 bases stayed unmatched. CDR3 sequence: CASSSRGVGTDTQYF. The DNA for the CDR3 is TGTGCCAGCAGCTCTCGGGGGGTCGGTACAGATACGCAGTATTTT.

This clonotype was observed at least ten times. The chain recombines TRBV5-6 with TRBJ2-7; D is uncertain. This CDR3 spans 11 amino acids. CDR1 and CDR2 (germline): SGHDT, YYEEEE. The V and J ends lost 2 bases and 5 bases respectively, with 5 bases between them. CDR3 DNA sequence: TGTGCCAGCAGCTTTAGTAACGAGCAGTACTTC. Protein: CASSFSNEQYF.

The gene calls are TRBV13 and TRBJ1-1; perhaps TRBD1 as D (6 bases). Between the trimmed V and J ends, which lost 5 bases and 0 bases, there was a span of 13 bases. The CDR3 extends over 15 amino acids. Germline lookup yields CDR1 PRHDT and CDR2 FYEKMQ (reference sequence). CDR3 sequence (DNA): TGTGCCAGCAGCCGACGTGACAGGATGAACACTGAAGCTTTCTTT. It is translated as CASSRRDRMNTEAFF.

This clonotype was detected ten times or more. The chain has TRBV12-3 or TRBV12-4 and TRBJ2-2; no definite D call. The CDR3 consists of 14 residues. Trimming took off 10 bases at V and 0 bases at J, with 12 bases between the two ends. The CDR3 DNA reads as TGTGCCACCCACGGTGTCACGAACACCGGGGAGCTGTTTTTT. Residues: CATHGVTNTGELFF.

This clonotype appeared many times. This chain connects TRBV25-1 to TRBJ2-7; D perhaps matches TRBD1 (6 bases). Germline-derived CDR1 and CDR2 are MGHDK and SYGVNS. The CDR3 is made up of 11 amino acids. Trimming removed 4 bases from V and 8 bases from J, with 9 bases in between. The CDR3: CASSAQGKQYF. For the CDR3, the DNA is TGTGCCAGCAGTGCCCAGGGGAAGCAGTACTTC.

About this clonotype itself: This could be a read error, since a much larger clone is one nucleotide away. V usage is TRBV6-5 and J usage is TRBJ1-1; 7 bases are shared with TRBD1. The germline V gene encodes CDR1 MNHEY and CDR2 SVGAGI. The CDR3 is 15 amino acids. The CDR3 loop is CASIYATGLNTEAFF. The CDR3 DNA follows: TGTGCCAGCATTTACGCGACAGGGCTGAACACTGAAGCTTTCTTT.

The rearrangement links TRBV2 to TRBJ2-1, with no clear D. V lost 8 bases, J lost 8 bases, and 13 bases lay in between. There are 12 residues in the CDR3. The germline V gene has CDR1 SNHLY and CDR2 FYNNEI. CDR3 sequence reads: CASLLAFDEQFF. CDR3 sequence (DNA): TGTGCCAGCTTGTTAGCTTTCGATGAGCAGTTCTTC.

Many counts were recorded for this clonotype. The V and J genes are TRBV7-7 and TRBJ2-2, with TRBD2 identical over 11 bases. Germline CDR1 reads SSHAT; CDR2 reads FNYEAQ (reference sequence). The J segment lost 2 bases and the V segment lost 4 bases, leaving 3 bases of the junction unmatched. This CDR3 is built from 16 residues. The CDR3 sequence is CASSSTSGSNTGELFF. The CDR3 nucleotides read TGTGCCAGCAGCTCTACTAGCGGGAGTAACACCGGGGAGCTGTTTTTT.

V usage is TRBV9 and J usage is TRBJ1-1; 10 bases line up with TRBD1. The CDR3 is made up of 15 amino acids. With 4 bases clipped from V and 11 bases from J, the junction kept 14 bases outside the gene matches. Germline CDR1 SGDLS, CDR2 YYNGEE. The CDR3 DNA reads TGTGCCAGCAGCCCCTCACGACAGGGGGCGGTTGAGGCTTTCTTT. This sequence encodes CASSPSRQGAVEAFF.

This clonotype was detected ten times or more. J is TRBJ2-3 and V is TRBV20-1; no clear D. The CDR3 loop spans 15 amino acids. Per germline, CDR1 DFQATT and CDR2 SNEGSKA (reference sequence). V was clipped by 0 bases and J by 4 bases, with 14 bases between them. The CDR3 DNA is TGCAGTGCTAGAGATCGTTGGCCGTCGGCAGATACGCAGTATTTT. This encodes CSARDRWPSADTQYF.

This clonotype was found many times. The chain couples TRBV20-1 to TRBJ2-5; a weak D match, TRBD2 (6 bases). The CDR3 has 15 amino acids. CDR1 and CDR2 (germline): DFQATT, SNEGSKA (reference sequence). V lost 0 bases to trimming and J lost 0 bases, with 11 bases between them. The CDR3 coding sequence is TGCAGTGCTAGAGATCACGGGGGTAACCAAGAGACCCAGTACTTC. This sequence encodes CSARDHGGNQETQYF.

This clonotype showed up many times. The V gene is TRBV6-1, the J gene TRBJ2-2, with D perhaps TRBD2 (7 bases). V lost 4 bases and J lost 3, with 15 bases in between. The CDR3 runs to 16 residues. The V gene's germline CDR1 is MNHNS and CDR2 SASEGT. The CDR3, as DNA: TGTGCCAGCAGTGCCCGGACTAGACAGGACACCGGGGAGCTGTTTTTT. Protein product: CASSARTRQDTGELFF.